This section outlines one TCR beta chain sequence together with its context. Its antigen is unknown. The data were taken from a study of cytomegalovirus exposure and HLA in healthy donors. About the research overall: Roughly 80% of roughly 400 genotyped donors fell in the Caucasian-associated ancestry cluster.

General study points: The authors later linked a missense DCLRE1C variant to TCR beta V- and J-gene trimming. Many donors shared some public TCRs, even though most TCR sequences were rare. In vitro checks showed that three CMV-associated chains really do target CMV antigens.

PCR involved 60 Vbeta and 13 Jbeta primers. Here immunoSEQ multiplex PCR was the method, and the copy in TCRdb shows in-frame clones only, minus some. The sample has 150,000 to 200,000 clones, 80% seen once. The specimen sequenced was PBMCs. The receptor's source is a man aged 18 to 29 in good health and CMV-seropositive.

The chain's CDR3 is CASNRQGNIGVGQPQHF. The DNA for the CDR3 is TGTGCCAGCAACCGACAGGGGAATATTGGGGTCGGTCAGCCCCAGCATTTT. V and J are TRBV2 and TRBJ1-5; 8 bases map to TRBD1. V was clipped by 7 bases and J by 6 bases; unmatched bases: 17. In germline, CDR1 is SNHLY, CDR2 FYNNEI. CDR3 size: 17 residues.